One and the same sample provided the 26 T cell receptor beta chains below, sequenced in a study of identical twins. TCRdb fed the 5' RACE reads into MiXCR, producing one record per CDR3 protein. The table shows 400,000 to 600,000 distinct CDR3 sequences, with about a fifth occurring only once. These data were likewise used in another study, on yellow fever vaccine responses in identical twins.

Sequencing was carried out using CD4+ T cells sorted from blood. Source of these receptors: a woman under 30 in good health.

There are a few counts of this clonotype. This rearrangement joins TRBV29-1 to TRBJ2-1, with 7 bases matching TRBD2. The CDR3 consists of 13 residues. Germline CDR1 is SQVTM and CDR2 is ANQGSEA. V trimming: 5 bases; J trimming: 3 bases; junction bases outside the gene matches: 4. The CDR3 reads CSVRSSGYNEQFF. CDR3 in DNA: TGCAGCGTTAGGTCTAGCGGCTACAATGAGCAGTTCTTC.

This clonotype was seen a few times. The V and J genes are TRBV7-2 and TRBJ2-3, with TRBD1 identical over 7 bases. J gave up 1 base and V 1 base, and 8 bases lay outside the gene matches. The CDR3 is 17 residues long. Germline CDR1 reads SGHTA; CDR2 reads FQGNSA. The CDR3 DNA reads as TGTGCCAGCAGCTTAGTGGGCCAGGGACAGCGCACAGATACGCAGTATTTT. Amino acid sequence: CASSLVGQGQRTDTQYF.

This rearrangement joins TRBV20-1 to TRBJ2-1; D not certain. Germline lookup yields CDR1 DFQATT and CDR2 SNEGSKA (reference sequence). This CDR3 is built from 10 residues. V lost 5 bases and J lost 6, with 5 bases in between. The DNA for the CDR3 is TGCAGTGCTTGGACCAATGAGCAGTTCTTC. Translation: CSAWTNEQFF.

The CDR3 here is CASSLRADQETQYF. In DNA form, the CDR3 reads TGTGCCAGCAGCTTGCGGGCGGATCAAGAGACCCAGTACTTC. The chain couples TRBV5-6 to TRBJ2-5; no clear D gene. Trimming shortened V by 1 base and J by 2 bases, and 9 bases separated the two germline ends. This CDR3 spans 14 amino acids. Germline V gives CDR1 SGHDT, CDR2 YYEEEE.

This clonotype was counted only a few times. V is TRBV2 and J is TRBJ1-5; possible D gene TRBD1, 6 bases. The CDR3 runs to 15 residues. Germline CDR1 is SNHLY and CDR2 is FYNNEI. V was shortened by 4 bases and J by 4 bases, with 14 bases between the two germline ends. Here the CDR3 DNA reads TGTGCCAGCAGTGTCTCTCGGGGGCGGAATCAGCCCCAGCATTTT. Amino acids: CASSVSRGRNQPQHF.

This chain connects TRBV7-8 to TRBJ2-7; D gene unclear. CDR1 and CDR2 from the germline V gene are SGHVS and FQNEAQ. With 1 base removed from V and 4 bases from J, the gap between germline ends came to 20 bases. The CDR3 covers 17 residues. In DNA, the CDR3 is TGTGCCAGCAGCTTAGACCGGTTATTCCCTCGAACGTACGAGCAGTACGTC. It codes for CASSLDRLFPRTYEQYV.

The CDR3 here is CASSLQGSTEAFF. The CDR3 region has the DNA TGTGCCAGCAGTTTACAGGGATCCACTGAAGCTTTCTTT. The chain links TRBV12-3 or TRBV12-4 to TRBJ1-1; a possible D gene is TRBD1 (5 bases). The germline V and J ends were trimmed by 2 bases and 4 bases, with 8 bases remaining between them. CDR3 length equals 13 residues.

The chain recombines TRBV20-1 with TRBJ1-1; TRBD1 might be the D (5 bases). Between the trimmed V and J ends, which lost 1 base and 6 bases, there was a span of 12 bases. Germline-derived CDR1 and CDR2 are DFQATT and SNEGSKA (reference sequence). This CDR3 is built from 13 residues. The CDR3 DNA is TGCAGTGCTAGAGCGCAGGGTAAGGCTGAAGCTTTCTTT. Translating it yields CSARAQGKAEAFF.

The CDR3 DNA sequence: TGCAGTGCTAGTGGCCTAGCGGGGTACAATGAGCAGTTCTTC. Its translation: CSASGLAGYNEQFF. J is TRBJ2-1 and V is TRBV20-1; the match to TRBD2 covers 9 bases. The CDR3 is 14 amino acids. Germline V gives CDR1 DFQATT, CDR2 SNEGSKA (reference sequence). The trim removed 3 bases at V and 4 bases at J, leaving 4 bases unmatched.

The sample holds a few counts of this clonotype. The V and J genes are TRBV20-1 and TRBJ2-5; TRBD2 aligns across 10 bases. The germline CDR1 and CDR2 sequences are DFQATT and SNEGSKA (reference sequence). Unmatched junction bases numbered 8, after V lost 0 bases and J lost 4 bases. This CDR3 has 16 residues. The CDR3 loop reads CSARDPASGSGETQYF. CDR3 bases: TGCAGTGCTAGAGATCCGGCTAGCGGGAGTGGAGAGACCCAGTACTTC.

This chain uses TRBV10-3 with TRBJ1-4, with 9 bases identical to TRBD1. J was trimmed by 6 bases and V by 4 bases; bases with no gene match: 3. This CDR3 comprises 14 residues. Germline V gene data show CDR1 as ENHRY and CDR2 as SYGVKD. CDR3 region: CAISAGQGDEKLFF. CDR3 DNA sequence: TGTGCCATCAGTGCGGGACAGGGCGATGAAAAACTGTTTTTT.

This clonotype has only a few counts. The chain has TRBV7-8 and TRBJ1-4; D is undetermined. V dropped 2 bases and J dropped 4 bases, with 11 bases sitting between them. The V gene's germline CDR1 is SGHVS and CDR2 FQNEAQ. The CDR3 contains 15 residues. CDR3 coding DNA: TGTGCCAGCAGCTTAAACCGGGAAAATAATGAAAAACTGTTTTTT. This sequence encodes CASSLNRENNEKLFF.

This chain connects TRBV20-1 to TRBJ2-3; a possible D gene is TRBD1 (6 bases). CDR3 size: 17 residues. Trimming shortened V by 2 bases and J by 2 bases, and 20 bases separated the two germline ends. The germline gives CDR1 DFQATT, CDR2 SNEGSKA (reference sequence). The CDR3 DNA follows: TGCAGTGCTAGATCCCAGTTGAGGGGGATTTACACAGATACGCAGTATTTT. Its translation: CSARSQLRGIYTDTQYF.

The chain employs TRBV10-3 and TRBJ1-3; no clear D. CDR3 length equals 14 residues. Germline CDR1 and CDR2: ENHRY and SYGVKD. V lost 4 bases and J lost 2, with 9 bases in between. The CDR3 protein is CAISGAEAGNTIYF. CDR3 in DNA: TGTGCCATCAGTGGGGCAGAGGCTGGAAACACCATATATTTT.

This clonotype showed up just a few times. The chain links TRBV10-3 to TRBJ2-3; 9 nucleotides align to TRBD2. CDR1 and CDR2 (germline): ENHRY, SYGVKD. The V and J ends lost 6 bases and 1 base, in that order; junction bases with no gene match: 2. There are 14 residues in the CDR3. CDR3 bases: TGTGCCATCAGCTTAGCGGGGGGCACAGATACGCAGTATTTT. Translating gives CAISLAGGTDTQYF.

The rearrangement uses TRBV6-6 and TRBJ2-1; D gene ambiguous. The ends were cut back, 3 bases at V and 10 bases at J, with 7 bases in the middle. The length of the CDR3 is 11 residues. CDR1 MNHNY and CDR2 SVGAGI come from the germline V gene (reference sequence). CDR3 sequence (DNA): TGTGCCAGCAGTTATGCTGGGGAGCAGTTCTTC. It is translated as CASSYAGEQFF.

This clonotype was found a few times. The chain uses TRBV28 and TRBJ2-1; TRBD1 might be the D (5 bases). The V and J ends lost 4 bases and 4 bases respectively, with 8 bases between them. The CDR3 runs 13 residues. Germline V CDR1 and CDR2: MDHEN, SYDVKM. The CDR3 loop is CASSSTDYNEQFF. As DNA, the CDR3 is TGTGCCAGCAGTTCGACAGATTACAATGAGCAGTTCTTC.

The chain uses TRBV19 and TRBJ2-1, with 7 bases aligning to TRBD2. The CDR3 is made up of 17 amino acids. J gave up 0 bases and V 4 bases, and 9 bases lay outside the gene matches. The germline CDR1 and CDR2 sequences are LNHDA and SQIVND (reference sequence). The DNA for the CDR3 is TGTGCCAGTAGTACCCTGACTAGCTATAGCTCCTACAATGAGCAGTTCTTC. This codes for CASSTLTSYSSYNEQFF.

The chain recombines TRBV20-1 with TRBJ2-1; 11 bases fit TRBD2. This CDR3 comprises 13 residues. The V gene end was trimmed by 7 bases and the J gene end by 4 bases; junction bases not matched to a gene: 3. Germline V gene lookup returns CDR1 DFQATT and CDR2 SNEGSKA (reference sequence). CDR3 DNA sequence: TGCAGTGGGCGACTAGCGGGATACAATGAGCAGTTCTTC. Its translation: CSGRLAGYNEQFF.

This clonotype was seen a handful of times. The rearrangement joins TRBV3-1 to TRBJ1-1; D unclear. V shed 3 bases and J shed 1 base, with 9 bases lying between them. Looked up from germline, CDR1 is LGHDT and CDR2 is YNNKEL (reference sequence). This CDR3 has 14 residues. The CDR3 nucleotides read TGTGCCAGCAGCCAGGGCGGTTCGAACACTGAAGCTTTCTTT. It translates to CASSQGGSNTEAFF.

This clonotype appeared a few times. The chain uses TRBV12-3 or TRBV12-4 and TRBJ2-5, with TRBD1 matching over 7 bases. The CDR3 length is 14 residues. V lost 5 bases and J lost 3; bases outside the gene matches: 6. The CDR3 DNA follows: TGTGCCAGCAGTCCGGACAGGTTCGAAGAGACCCAGTACTTC. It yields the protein CASSPDRFEETQYF.

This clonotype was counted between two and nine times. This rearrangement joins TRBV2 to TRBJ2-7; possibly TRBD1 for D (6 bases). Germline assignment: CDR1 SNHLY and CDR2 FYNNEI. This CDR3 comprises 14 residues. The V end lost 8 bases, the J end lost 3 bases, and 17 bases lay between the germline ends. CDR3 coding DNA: TGTGCCAGCCAGAAGGGGGTTGGCTTCTACGAGCAGTACGTC. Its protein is CASQKGVGFYEQYV.

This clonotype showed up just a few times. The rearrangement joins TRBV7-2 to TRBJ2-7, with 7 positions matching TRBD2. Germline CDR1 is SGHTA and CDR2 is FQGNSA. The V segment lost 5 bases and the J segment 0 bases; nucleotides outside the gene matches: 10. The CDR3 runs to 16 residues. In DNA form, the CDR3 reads TGTGCCAGCAGCAAACGTAGCGGGCGGAGCTCCTACGAGCAGTACTTC. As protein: CASSKRSGRSSYEQYF. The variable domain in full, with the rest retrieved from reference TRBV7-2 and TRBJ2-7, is GAGVSQSPSNKVTEKGKDVELRCDPISGHTALYWYRQSLGQGLEFLIYFQGNSAPDKSGLPSDRFSAERTGGSVSTLTIQRTQQEDSAVYLCASSKRSGRSSYEQYFGPGTRLTVT.

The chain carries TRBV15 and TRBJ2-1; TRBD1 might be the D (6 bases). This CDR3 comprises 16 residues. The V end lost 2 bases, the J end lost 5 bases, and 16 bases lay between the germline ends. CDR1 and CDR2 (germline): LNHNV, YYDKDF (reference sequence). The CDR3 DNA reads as TGTGCCACCAGCAGATCGCCCCCGGGACAAAACAATGAGCAGTTCTTC. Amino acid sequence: CATSRSPPGQNNEQFF.

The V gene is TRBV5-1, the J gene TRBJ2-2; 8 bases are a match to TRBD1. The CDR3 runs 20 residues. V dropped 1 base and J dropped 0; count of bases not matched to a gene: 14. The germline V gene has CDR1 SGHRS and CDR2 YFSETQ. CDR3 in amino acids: CASSLISFRTGRSNTGELFF. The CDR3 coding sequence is TGCGCCAGCAGCTTGATCTCCTTTCGGACAGGGCGGTCGAACACCGGGGAGCTGTTTTTT. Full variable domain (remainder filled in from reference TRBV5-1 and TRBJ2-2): KAGVTQTPRYLIKTRGQQVTLSCSPISGHRSVSWYQQTPGQGLQFLFEYFSETQRNKGNFPGRFSGRQFSNSRSEMNVSTLELGDSALYLCASSLISFRTGRSNTGELFFGEGSRLTVL.

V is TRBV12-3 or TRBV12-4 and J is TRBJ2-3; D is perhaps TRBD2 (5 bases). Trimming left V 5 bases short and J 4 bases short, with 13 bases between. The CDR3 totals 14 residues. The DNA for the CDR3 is TGTGCCAGCAGTGCGGGTAGGGATGCAGATACGCAGTATTTT. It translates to CASSAGRDADTQYF.